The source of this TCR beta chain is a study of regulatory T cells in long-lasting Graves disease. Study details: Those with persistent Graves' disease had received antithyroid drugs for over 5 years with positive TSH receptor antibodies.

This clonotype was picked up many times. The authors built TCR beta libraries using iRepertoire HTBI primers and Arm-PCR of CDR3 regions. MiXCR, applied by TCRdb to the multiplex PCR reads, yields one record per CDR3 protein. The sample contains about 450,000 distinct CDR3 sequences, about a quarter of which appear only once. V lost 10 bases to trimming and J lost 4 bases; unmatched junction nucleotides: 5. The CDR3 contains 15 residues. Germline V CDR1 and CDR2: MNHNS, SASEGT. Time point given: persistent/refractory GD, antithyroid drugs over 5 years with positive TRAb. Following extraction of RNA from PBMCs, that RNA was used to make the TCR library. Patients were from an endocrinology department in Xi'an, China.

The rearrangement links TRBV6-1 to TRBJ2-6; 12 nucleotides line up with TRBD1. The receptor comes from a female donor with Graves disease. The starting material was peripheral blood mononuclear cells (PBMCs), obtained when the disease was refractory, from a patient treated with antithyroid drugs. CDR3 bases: TGTGCCACGGGACAGGGGGCTTCCGGGGCCAACGTCCTGACTTTC. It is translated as CATGQGASGANVLTF.